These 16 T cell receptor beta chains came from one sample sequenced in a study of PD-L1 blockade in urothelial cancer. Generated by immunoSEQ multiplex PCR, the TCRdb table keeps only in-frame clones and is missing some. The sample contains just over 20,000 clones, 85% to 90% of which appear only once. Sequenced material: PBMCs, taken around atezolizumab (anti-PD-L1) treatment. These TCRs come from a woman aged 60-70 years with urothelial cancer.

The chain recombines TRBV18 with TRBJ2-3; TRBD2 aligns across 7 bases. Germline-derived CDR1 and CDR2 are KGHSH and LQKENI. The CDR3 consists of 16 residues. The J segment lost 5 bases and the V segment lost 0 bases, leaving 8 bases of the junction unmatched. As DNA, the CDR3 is TGTGCCAGCTCACCACCGAGGGGCACGGGAGGAGATACGCAGTATTTT. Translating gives CASSPPRGTGGDTQYF.

The CDR3, as DNA: TGTGCCAGCAGTTCACGGACGACAGGATACACCTACGAGCAGTACTTC. The encoded protein is CASSSRTTGYTYEQYF. The chain combines TRBV6-5 with TRBJ2-7, with a possible D match to TRBD1 (6 bases). This CDR3 is built from 16 residues. V lost 4 bases and J lost 2, with 18 bases in between. The germline V gene has CDR1 MNHEY and CDR2 SVGAGI.

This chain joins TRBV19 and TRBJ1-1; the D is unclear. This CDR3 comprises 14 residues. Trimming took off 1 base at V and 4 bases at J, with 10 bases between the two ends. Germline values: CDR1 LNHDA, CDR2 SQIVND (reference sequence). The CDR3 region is CASSIGSRGTEAFF. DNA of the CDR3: TGTGCCAGTAGTATAGGGTCTCGGGGCACTGAAGCTTTCTTT.

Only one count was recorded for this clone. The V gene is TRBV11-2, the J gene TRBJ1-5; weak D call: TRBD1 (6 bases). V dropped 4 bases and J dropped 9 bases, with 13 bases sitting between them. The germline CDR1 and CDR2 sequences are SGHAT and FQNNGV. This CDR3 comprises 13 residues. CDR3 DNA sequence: TGTGCCAGCAGCTGGGGGGGGCAGGGGCCCCAGCATTTT. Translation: CASSWGGQGPQHF.

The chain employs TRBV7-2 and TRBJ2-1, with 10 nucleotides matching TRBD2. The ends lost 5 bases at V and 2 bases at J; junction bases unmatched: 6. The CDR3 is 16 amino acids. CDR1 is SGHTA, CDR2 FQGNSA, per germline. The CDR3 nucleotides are TGTGCCAGCAGCCCCGGACTAGCGGTCCCCTACAATGAGCAGTTCTTC. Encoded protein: CASSPGLAVPYNEQFF.

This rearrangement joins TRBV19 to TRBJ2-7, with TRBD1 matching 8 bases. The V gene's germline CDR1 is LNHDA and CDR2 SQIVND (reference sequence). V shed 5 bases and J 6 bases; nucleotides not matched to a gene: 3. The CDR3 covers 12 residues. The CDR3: CASSSGGSEQYF. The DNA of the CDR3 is TGTGCCAGTAGTTCAGGGGGCAGCGAGCAGTACTTC.

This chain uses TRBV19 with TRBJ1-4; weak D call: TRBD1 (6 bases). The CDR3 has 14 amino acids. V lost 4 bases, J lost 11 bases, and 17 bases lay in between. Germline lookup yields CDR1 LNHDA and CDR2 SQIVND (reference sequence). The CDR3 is CASSSQLQGRKLFF. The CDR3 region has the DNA TGTGCCAGTAGTAGCCAATTACAGGGTCGGAAACTGTTTTTT.

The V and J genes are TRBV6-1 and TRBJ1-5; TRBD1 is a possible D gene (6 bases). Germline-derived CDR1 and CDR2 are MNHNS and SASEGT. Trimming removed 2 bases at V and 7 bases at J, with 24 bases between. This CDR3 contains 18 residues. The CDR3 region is CASSELVGGQNRGQPQHF. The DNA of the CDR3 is TGTGCCAGCAGTGAACTGGTGGGGGGGCAAAATCGAGGCCAGCCCCAGCATTTT.

The CDR3 reads CASIPNGLAGGGNEQFF. As DNA, the CDR3 is TGTGCCAGCATCCCGAACGGACTAGCGGGAGGGGGCAATGAGCAGTTCTTC. The J gene is TRBJ2-1, the V gene TRBV27, with TRBD2 matching 15 bases. In germline, CDR1 is MNHEY, CDR2 SMNVEV (reference sequence). The CDR3 length is 17 residues. The trim removed 7 bases at V and 6 bases at J, leaving 10 bases unmatched.

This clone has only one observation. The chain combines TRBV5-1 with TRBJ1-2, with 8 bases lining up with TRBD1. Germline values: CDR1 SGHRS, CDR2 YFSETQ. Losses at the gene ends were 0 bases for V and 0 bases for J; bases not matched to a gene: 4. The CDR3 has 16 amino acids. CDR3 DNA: TGCGCCAGCAGCTTGGTGGTGACAGGGGCTAACTATGGCTACACCTTC. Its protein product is CASSLVVTGANYGYTF.

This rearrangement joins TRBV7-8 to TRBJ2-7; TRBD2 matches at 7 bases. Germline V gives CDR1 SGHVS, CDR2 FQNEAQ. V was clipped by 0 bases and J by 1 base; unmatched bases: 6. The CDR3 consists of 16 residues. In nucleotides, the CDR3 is TGTGCCAGCAGCTTAGCGGTTGAGCGGGGATCCTACGAGCAGTACTTC. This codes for CASSLAVERGSYEQYF.

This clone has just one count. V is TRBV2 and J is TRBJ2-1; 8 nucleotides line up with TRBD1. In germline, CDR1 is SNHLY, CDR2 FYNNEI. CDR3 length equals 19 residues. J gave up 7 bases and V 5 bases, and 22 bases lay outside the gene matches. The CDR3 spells CASSLARTGSVQSGNEQFF. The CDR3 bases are TGTGCCAGCAGTCTGGCACGGACAGGGAGCGTACAATCCGGGAATGAGCAGTTCTTC.

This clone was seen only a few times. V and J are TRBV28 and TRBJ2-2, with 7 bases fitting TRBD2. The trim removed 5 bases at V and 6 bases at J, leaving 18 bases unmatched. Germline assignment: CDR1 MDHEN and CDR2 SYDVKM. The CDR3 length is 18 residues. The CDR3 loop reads CASSTFRLKRELAGELFF. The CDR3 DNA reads TGTGCCAGCAGTACATTCCGACTAAAGCGGGAATTGGCCGGGGAGCTGTTTTTT.

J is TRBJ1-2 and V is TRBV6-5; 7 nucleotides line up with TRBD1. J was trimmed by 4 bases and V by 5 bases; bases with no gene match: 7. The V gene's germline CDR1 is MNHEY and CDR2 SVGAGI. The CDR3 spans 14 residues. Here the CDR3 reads CASSRGGIGYGYTF. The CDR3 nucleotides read TGTGCCAGCAGTAGAGGGGGCATAGGCTATGGCTACACCTTC.

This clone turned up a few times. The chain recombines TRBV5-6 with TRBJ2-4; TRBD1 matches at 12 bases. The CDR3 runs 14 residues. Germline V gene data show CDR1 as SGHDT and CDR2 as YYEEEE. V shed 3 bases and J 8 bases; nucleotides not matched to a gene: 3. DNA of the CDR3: TGTGCCAGCAGCTCGGGACAGGGGGCGGACATTCAGTACTTC. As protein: CASSSGQGADIQYF.

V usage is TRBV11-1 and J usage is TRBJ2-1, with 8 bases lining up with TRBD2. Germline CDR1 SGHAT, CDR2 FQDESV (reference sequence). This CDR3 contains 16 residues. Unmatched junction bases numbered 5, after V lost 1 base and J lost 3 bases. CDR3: CASSLELLAGYNEQFF. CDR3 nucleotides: TGTGCCAGCAGCTTAGAATTGCTAGCGGGCTACAATGAGCAGTTCTTC. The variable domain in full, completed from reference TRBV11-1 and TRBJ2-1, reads EAEVAQSPRYKITEKSQAVAFWCDPISGHATLYWYRQILGQGPELLVQFQDESVVDDSQLPKDRFSAERLKGVDSTLKIQPAELGDSAMYLCASSLELLAGYNEQFFGPGTRLTVL.